These T cell receptor beta chains were read from a single sample in a study of identical twins. TCRdb re-called the 5' RACE reads with MiXCR, one entry per CDR3 protein. This table has approximately 500,000 distinct CDR3 sequences, 20% to 25% appearing once. The data were also submitted as part of a second study, on T cells expressing NK-cell markers.

Material for sequencing was CD4+ T cells sorted from blood. These receptor sequences come from a woman aged 18-29 years in good health. CDR3s include the opening cysteine and the closing phenylalanine or tryptophan. Each record gives: J gene, V gene, clone size, CDR3 protein. The size entry is marked missing in some rows and otherwise reads once, few, many or a size class.

TRBJ2-7	TRBV6-5	few	CASSYNARGAYSYEQYF
TRBJ2-4	TRBV20-1	.	CSAPRTGENIQYF
TRBJ1-1	TRBV12-3/TRBV12-4	.	CASRRQGANTEAFF
TRBJ2-7	TRBV3-1	.	CASSQLRGEQYF
TRBJ2-3	TRBV5-1	.	CASSWGAAPPSTDTQYF
TRBJ1-1	TRBV18	once	CASSPPGSGRNTEAFF
TRBJ2-7	TRBV3-1	.	CASSQGRTRVEQYF
TRBJ2-7	TRBV6-6	many	CASSYGLYEQYF
TRBJ2-1	TRBV5-1	many	CASSLISGGAGQFF
TRBJ2-2	TRBV3-1	.	CASSHSRPAQGELFF
TRBJ2-3	TRBV12-3/TRBV12-4	many	CASSLGLAGSTDTQYF
TRBJ2-7	TRBV20-1	few	CSARLVGGAYEQYF
TRBJ1-1	TRBV20-1	few	CSASRGHRGRAEAFF
TRBJ2-4	TRBV28	few	CASSLAGEAKNIQYF
TRBJ1-1	TRBV27	.	CASSLSRGRATEAFF
TRBJ2-1	TRBV5-1	.	CASSSLLAGNNEQFF
TRBJ1-5	TRBV30	.	CAWSLAGINQPQHF
TRBJ2-1	TRBV9	few	CASSERLGGKNEQFF
TRBJ2-2	TRBV12-5	.	CASGLSGGTGELFF
TRBJ2-3	TRBV20-1	.	CSATGGADTQYF
TRBJ2-5	TRBV7-6	.	CASSSKLRGGETQYF
TRBJ2-7	TRBV20-1	.	CSARAEFSYEQYF
TRBJ1-1	TRBV5-6	many	CASSWRAANTEAFF
TRBJ1-6	TRBV25-1	.	CASRGSSPLHF
TRBJ2-7	TRBV6-5	few	CASSYSRGTYEQYF
TRBJ2-7	TRBV20-1	.	CSGAVGAQSYEQYF
TRBJ2-3	TRBV6-1	.	CARAGQGLTDTQYF
TRBJ2-7	TRBV7-6	.	CASSSAGGYEQYF
TRBJ2-1	TRBV29-1	few	CSAGGQYNEQFF
TRBJ1-6	TRBV12-3/TRBV12-4	few	CASRQGTVNSPLHF
TRBJ2-1	TRBV29-1	few	CSAVELGTYNEQFF
TRBJ2-7	TRBV7-2	.	CASSLDIGSYEQYF
TRBJ2-1	TRBV5-1	.	CASSSSGLAGDEQFF
TRBJ2-6	TRBV6-5	many	CASSTRTGANVLTF
TRBJ2-1	TRBV10-3	.	CAISEWVGGTYNEQFF
TRBJ2-2	TRBV4-3	.	CASSPFNGQGANTGELFF
TRBJ2-7	TRBV4-2	.	CASSQADRVSEQYF